Below, 20 T cell receptor beta chains from the same sample are listed, as sequenced in a study of PD-L1 blockade in urothelial cancer. Regarding time point: pretreatment peripheral blood. The assay was immunoSEQ multiplex PCR, and TCRdb's table has in-frame clones only and misses some. The sample includes 55,000 to 85,000 clones, over 80% of them seen just once. The sample here was PBMCs, taken around atezolizumab (anti-PD-L1) treatment. All receptors derive from a woman in her seventies with urothelial cancer.

V is TRBV27 and J is TRBJ2-5; possible D gene TRBD2, 5 bases. Trimming cost V 7 bases and J 5 bases, with 20 bases left between them. This CDR3 is built from 15 residues. CDR1 is MNHEY and CDR2 is SMNVEV in the germline V gene (reference sequence). The CDR3 bases are TGTGCCAGCACCCCCACGATCGGGGTTTGGGAGACCCAGTACTTC. Protein sequence: CASTPTIGVWETQYF.

V is TRBV18 and J is TRBJ2-7; D is possibly TRBD2 (5 bases). The V end lost 1 base, the J end lost 0 bases, and 13 bases lay between the germline ends. Germline CDR1 reads KGHSH; CDR2 reads LQKENI. The CDR3 loop spans 16 amino acids. CDR3 protein: CASSPLTPSGSYEQYF. CDR3 nucleotides: TGTGCCAGCTCACCACTGACCCCGAGCGGCTCCTACGAGCAGTACTTC.

The CDR3 is CASSSPGLAGGYEQYF. CDR3 DNA: TGTGCCAGCAGCTCTCCGGGACTAGCGGGGGGCTACGAGCAGTACTTC. The genes are TRBV9 and TRBJ2-7; 15 bases agree with TRBD2. The CDR3 runs 16 residues. Germline CDR1 SGDLS, CDR2 YYNGEE. The J segment lost 3 bases and the V segment lost 4 bases, leaving 5 bases of the junction unmatched.

The chain uses TRBV29-1 and TRBJ2-2; D is possibly TRBD2 (5 bases). Germline-derived CDR1 and CDR2 are SQVTM and ANQGSEA. The V end lost 3 bases, the J end lost 7 bases, and 6 bases lay between the germline ends. The CDR3 covers 11 residues. CDR3 in DNA: TGCAGCGTTGACGAGGGCGGGGAGCTGTTTTTT. Translated: CSVDEGGELFF.

The genes are TRBV28 and TRBJ1-1; D possibly corresponds to TRBD1 (5 bases). The germline V and J ends were trimmed by 7 bases and 10 bases, with 22 bases remaining between them. CDR1 is MDHEN, CDR2 SYDVKM, per germline. The CDR3 has 14 amino acids. The CDR3 is CASIISRDFRVAFF. The CDR3 coding sequence is TGTGCCAGCATTATTAGCCGGGACTTTCGAGTAGCTTTCTTT.

This chain joins TRBV6-6 and TRBJ2-3; TRBD2 might be the D (6 bases). The V end lost 2 bases, the J end lost 6 bases, and 18 bases lay between the germline ends. Germline CDR1 MNHNY, CDR2 SVGAGI (reference sequence). The CDR3 extends over 16 amino acids. CDR3 protein: CASSYPRDFSADTQYF. The CDR3 coding sequence is TGTGCCAGCAGTTACCCACGGGACTTCTCCGCCGATACGCAGTATTTT.

The CDR3 coding sequence is TGTGCCAGCAGCTTTAATTCGAACACTGAAGCTTTCTTT. It encodes CASSFNSNTEAFF. The chain recombines TRBV11-3 with TRBJ1-1; D gene unclear. Germline CDR1 is SGHNT and CDR2 is YENEEA. V shed 3 bases and J shed 1 base, with 6 bases lying between them. The CDR3 extends over 13 amino acids.

The chain joins TRBV28 to TRBJ2-7, with D tentatively TRBD2 (6 bases). The V gene's germline CDR1 is MDHEN and CDR2 SYDVKM. Trimming left V 5 bases short and J 0 bases short, with 14 bases between. The CDR3 is 15 amino acids. For the CDR3, the DNA is TGTGCCAGCAGTCGAGCGTGGAGGGGCTCCTACGAGCAGTACTTC. Protein: CASSRAWRGSYEQYF.

The chain recombines TRBV7-9 with TRBJ2-7, with 10 bases that match TRBD1. V trimming: 1 base; J trimming: 5 bases; junction bases outside the gene matches: 8. This CDR3 contains 16 residues. CDR1 SEHNR and CDR2 FQNEAQ come from the germline V gene (reference sequence). The chain's CDR3 is CASSLGDRGIIDEQYF. The CDR3 DNA reads TGTGCCAGCAGCTTAGGGGACAGGGGAATCATTGACGAGCAGTACTTC. Full variable domain (remainder filled in from reference TRBV7-9 and TRBJ2-7): DTGVSQNPRHKITKRGQNVTFRCDPISEHNRLYWYRQTLGQGPEFLTYFQNEAQLEKSRLLSDRFSAERPKGSFSTLEIQRTEQGDSAMYLCASSLGDRGIIDEQYFGPGTRLTVT.

The gene calls are TRBV19 and TRBJ2-1, with TRBD1 matching over 9 bases. V lost 1 base to trimming and J lost 7 bases; unmatched junction nucleotides: 14. There are 18 residues in the CDR3. Looked up from germline, CDR1 is LNHDA and CDR2 is SQIVND (reference sequence). The CDR3 spells CASSIVWGGGTGTNEQFF. CDR3 DNA: TGTGCCAGTAGTATAGTTTGGGGGGGTGGGACAGGGACAAATGAGCAGTTCTTC.

The genes are TRBV7-2 and TRBJ2-5; TRBD1 might be the D (6 bases). The ends were cut back, 6 bases at V and 4 bases at J, with 21 bases in the middle. This CDR3 has 16 amino acids. CDR1 is SGHTA, CDR2 FQGNSA, per germline. CDR3 coding DNA: TGTGCCAGCAGAATGGGGGAGTACAGGGTTAGAGAGACCCAGTACTTC. Protein sequence: CASRMGEYRVRETQYF. The full variable domain, completed using reference TRBV7-2 and TRBJ2-5, is GAGVSQSPSNKVTEKGKDVELRCDPISGHTALYWYRQSLGQGLEFLIYFQGNSAPDKSGLPSDRFSAERTGGSVSTLTIQRTQQEDSAVYLCASRMGEYRVRETQYFGPGTRLLVL.

This chain links TRBV2 with TRBJ2-7; TRBD2 is a possible D gene (5 bases). Germline assignment: CDR1 SNHLY and CDR2 FYNNEI. The V gene lost 10 bases and the J gene lost 2 bases, with 24 bases spanning the gap. The CDR3 length is 16 residues. The DNA for the CDR3 is TGTGCCATCTCCGAAGGACTTGGGGATCCGACCTACGAGCAGTACTTC. This encodes CAISEGLGDPTYEQYF.

V and J are TRBV9 and TRBJ1-2, with 7 bases aligning to TRBD1. The CDR3 totals 15 residues. V was clipped by 3 bases and J by 7 bases; unmatched bases: 12. Germline V gene lookup returns CDR1 SGDLS and CDR2 YYNGEE. The CDR3 DNA reads TGTGCCAGCAGCGAGACGGGACAGTCTTACAGTGGCTACACCTTC. Translated, it gives CASSETGQSYSGYTF.

V is TRBV9 and J is TRBJ1-2, with 8 bases identical to TRBD1. Germline CDR1 and CDR2: SGDLS and YYNGEE. V shed 5 bases and J 4 bases; nucleotides not matched to a gene: 10. The CDR3 is 15 amino acids. CDR3 region: CASRVGTGSSYGYTF. CDR3 DNA sequence: TGTGCCAGCAGAGTGGGGACAGGCTCCTCCTATGGCTACACCTTC.

The chain couples TRBV18 to TRBJ2-7; TRBD1 agrees at 7 bases. With V trimmed by 5 bases and J by 4 bases, 2 bases remained unmatched. Looked up from germline, CDR1 is KGHSH and CDR2 is LQKENI. This CDR3 has 12 amino acids. The CDR3: CASSSQGYEQYF. Here the CDR3 DNA reads TGTGCCAGCTCATCACAGGGGTACGAGCAGTACTTC.

The chain links TRBV10-3 to TRBJ1-1; a possible D gene is TRBD1 (6 bases). Germline CDR1 and CDR2: ENHRY and SYGVKD. V shed 5 bases and J shed 1 base, with 11 bases lying between them. The CDR3 length is 14 residues. DNA of the CDR3: TGTGCCATCAGTAAGGACAGACAGAACACTGAAGCTTTCTTT. Its translation is CAISKDRQNTEAFF.

This clone was recorded many times. This same CDR3 is encoded by further DNA sequences in the sample. The gene calls are TRBV5-6 and TRBJ1-4, with 9 bases lining up with TRBD1. CDR3 length equals 16 residues. Per the germline V gene, CDR1 is SGHDT and CDR2 is YYEEEE. Trimming removed 0 bases from V and 8 bases from J; junction bases left unmatched: 8. The CDR3: CASSLGNRGQGEKLFF. The CDR3 DNA follows: TGTGCCAGCAGCTTGGGAAACAGGGGGCAAGGAGAAAAACTGTTTTTT.

The chain couples TRBV2 to TRBJ1-6, with TRBD1 identical over 9 bases. The CDR3 is 14 residues long. Looked up from germline, CDR1 is SNHLY and CDR2 is FYNNEI. The ends lost 10 bases at V and 4 bases at J; junction bases unmatched: 5. The CDR3 here is CANRDRVYNSPLHF. CDR3 sequence (DNA): TGTGCCAATAGGGACAGGGTGTATAATTCACCCCTCCACTTT.

The chain recombines TRBV10-3 with TRBJ1-1; the match to TRBD1 covers 7 bases. Per the germline V gene, CDR1 is ENHRY and CDR2 is SYGVKD. The V segment lost 4 bases and the J segment 4 bases; nucleotides outside the gene matches: 9. CDR3 length: 15 amino acids. DNA of the CDR3: TGTGCCATCAGTGCAGTGACAGGGATGGCCACTGAAGCTTTCTTT. It specifies CAISAVTGMATEAFF.

This rearrangement joins TRBV4-1 to TRBJ2-2, with 7 bases identical to TRBD1. There are 16 residues in the CDR3. V lost 0 bases to trimming and J lost 4 bases; unmatched junction nucleotides: 5. Germline V gene sequence: CDR1 MGHRA, CDR2 YSYEKL. CDR3 sequence reads: CASSQDPGTVTGELFF. CDR3 in DNA: TGCGCCAGCAGCCAAGACCCCGGGACAGTCACCGGGGAGCTGTTTTTT.